These 7 T cell receptor beta chains originate from one sample sequenced in a study of blood T cells in healthy people across ages. A J-beta primer mix and a sample-barcoded 5' primer were used in a second PCR of roughly 6 to 11 cycles. In TCRdb, the 5' RACE reads were re-called with MiXCR into one record per CDR3 protein. The sample carries 1.6 million or so distinct CDR3 sequences, 34% recorded once. The specimen sequenced was blood. These receptors all come from a woman aged 30 to 39 in good health.

V usage is TRBV21-1 and J usage is TRBJ2-3; TRBD2, the table's D call, was not compared with the DNA. TRBV21-1 has pseudogene status. The CDR3 runs 15 residues. CDR3: CASSDRQRITDTQYF. The DNA of the CDR3 is TGTGCCAGCTCGGACCGCCAGCGGATCACAGATACGCAGTATTTT.

For this clonotype: Compared with germline, one end of the junction differs, possibly owing to a read error. V usage is TRBV3-1 and J usage is TRBJ1-3; TRBD1 matches at 7 bases. Germline assignment: CDR1 LGHDT and CDR2 YNNKEL (reference sequence). The length of the CDR3 is 15 residues. The CDR3 DNA reads as TGTGCCAGCAGCCACCTGGACAGGACGGGAAACACCATCTATTTT. Residues: CASSHLDRTGNTIYF. Drawing the rest from reference TRBV3-1 and TRBJ1-3, the complete variable domain is DTAVSQTPKYLVTQMGNDKSIKCEQNLGHDTMYWYKQDSKKFLKIMFSYNNKELIINETVPNRFSPKSPDKAHLNLHINSLELGDSAVYFCASSHLDRTGNTIYFGEGSWLTVV.

This chain joins TRBV5-1 and TRBJ1-2; no firm D call. V lost 4 bases to trimming and J lost 2 bases, with 18 bases between them. This CDR3 has 16 amino acids. Germline-derived CDR1 and CDR2 are SGHRS and YFSETQ. The CDR3 is CASSPRENPRNYGYTF. CDR3 in DNA: TGCGCCAGCAGCCCGCGGGAGAACCCTCGAAACTATGGCTACACCTTC.

This clonotype occurred many times. The chain carries TRBV5-1 and TRBJ2-3; D gene ambiguous. The V end was cut by 1 base, the J end by 1 base, with 7 bases between. Germline CDR1 is SGHRS and CDR2 is YFSETQ. The CDR3 is 14 residues long. This chain's CDR3 is CASSLMDRTDTQYF. The CDR3 region has the DNA TGCGCCAGCAGCTTGATGGATCGCACAGATACGCAGTATTTT. Based on the CDR3 plus reference TRBV5-1 and TRBJ2-3, the full variable domain is KAGVTQTPRYLIKTRGQQVTLSCSPISGHRSVSWYQQTPGQGLQFLFEYFSETQRNKGNFPGRFSGRQFSNSRSEMNVSTLELGDSALYLCASSLMDRTDTQYFGPGTRLTVL.

The chain is built from TRBV20-1 and TRBJ1-5; TRBD1 agrees at 7 bases. Germline CDR1 DFQATT, CDR2 SNEGSKA (reference sequence). This CDR3 contains 14 residues. V trimming: 2 bases; J trimming: 7 bases; junction bases outside the gene matches: 8. For the CDR3, the DNA is TGCAGTGCTAGAAGGGGGACAGCGGGACAGCCCCAGCATTTT. Encoded protein: CSARRGTAGQPQHF.

The chain employs TRBV18 and TRBJ1-2; the D is unclear. The germline CDR1 and CDR2 sequences are KGHSH and LQKENI. This CDR3 is 12 amino acids long. Trimming removed 3 bases at V and 8 bases at J, with 10 bases between. The CDR3, as DNA: TGTGCCAGCTCACCGGCAGAGAGGGGCTACACCTTC. It yields the protein CASSPAERGYTF.

This chain uses TRBV20-1 with TRBJ2-6; perhaps TRBD1 as D (6 bases). Deletions cut 2 bases from V and 2 bases from J, with 19 bases between. This CDR3 is built from 18 residues. Germline-derived CDR1 and CDR2 are DFQATT and SNEGSKA (reference sequence). The CDR3 here is CSARYPRGRGTGANVLTF. The CDR3 nucleotides are TGCAGTGCTAGATATCCTCGCGGCAGGGGAACTGGGGCCAACGTCCTGACTTTC.